These T cell receptor beta chains were read from a single sample in a study of patients and donors after allogeneic stem cell transplantation. TCRdb re-called the RT-PCR reads through MiXCR, storing one row per CDR3 protein. The sample lists fewer than 500,000 distinct CDR3 sequences; under 20% were seen once. Sequencing used blood, either unsorted or a sorted T cell fraction (not recorded which). The receptors stem from a human donor who was either an allogeneic HSCT recipient or a stem cell or donor lymphocyte infusion donor (not recorded which). It is not recorded whose cells these are; they may come from a transplant donor. The CDR3 runs from the conserved cysteine through the conserved F or W. D genes are given only for firm matches. Clone size is shown for a subset of rows, as once, few, many or a class of expanded clone.

>TRBV7-9|-|few|TRBJ2-1
TGTGCCAGCAGTCTCTTACAATATAATGAGCAGTTCTTC
CASSLLQYNEQFF
>TRBV4-1|-|few|TRBJ1-6
TGCGCCAGCTCCCCGGGACCTCCATTTTCACCCCTCCACTTT
CASSPGPPFSPLHF
>TRBV12-3/TRBV12-4|-|-|TRBJ2-4
TGTGCCAGCAGCGGGAGTAACATTCAGTACTTC
CASSGSNIQYF
>TRBV3-1|TRBD1|-|TRBJ2-7
TGTGCCAGCAGCCAAAGTGTATCAGGGGGCCTGGACGAGCAGTACTTC
CASSQSVSGGLDEQYF
>TRBV11-2|-|once|TRBJ2-3
TGTGCCAGCAGCTTTCGGCGGGGCCCATCTAGCACAGATACGCAGTATTTT
CASSFRRGPSSTDTQYF
>TRBV6-1|-|-|TRBJ2-1
TGTGCCAGCAGTATCGACAGCTCCTACAATGAGCAGTTCTTC
CASSIDSSYNEQFF
>TRBV12-3/TRBV12-4|TRBD2|few|TRBJ2-7
TGTGCCAGCGGAACTAGCGGGACGTTAAGGCAGTACTTC
CASGTSGTLRQYF
>TRBV23-1|-|-|TRBJ2-4
TGCGCCAGCAGTCCCGAAGGGGAAGCCAAAAACATTCAGTACTTC
CASSPEGEAKNIQYF
>TRBV20-1|-|-|TRBJ1-6
TGCAGTGCTAGAGATGATTTAGGACAGCTCCACTTT
CSARDDLGQLHF
>TRBV24-1|-|-|TRBJ1-5
TGTGCCACCACGGAGGGCTTCAATCAGCCCCAGCATTTT
CATTEGFNQPQHF
>TRBV6-6|-|few|TRBJ1-5
TGTGCCATACTCGGAGTGAGGGGCCAGCCCCAGCATTTT
CAILGVRGQPQHF
>TRBV4-1|TRBD2|few|TRBJ2-3
TGCGCCAGCAGCCACGGACGGGAGGTAGTGGCAGATACGCAGTATTTT
CASSHGREVVADTQYF
>TRBV6-5|-|-|TRBJ2-2
TGTGCCAGCAGTTACGGACATTCGAACACCGGGGAGCTGTTTTTT
CASSYGHSNTGELFF
>TRBV11-2|TRBD1|-|TRBJ2-3
TGTGCCAGCAGGCGGACAGGGGACGAAGATACGCAGTATTTT
CASRRTGDEDTQYF
>TRBV12-5|TRBD2|many|TRBJ2-1
TGTGCTAGTGGTCCCTTTGGGACTAGCGGCTACAATGAGCAGTTCTTC
CASGPFGTSGYNEQFF
>TRBV10-3|-|-|TRBJ1-3
TGTGCCATCAGTGGCAGTTCTGGAAACACCATATATTTT
CAISGSSGNTIYF
>TRBV6-4|-|-|TRBJ2-3
TGTGCCAGCAGTGACCATGGACACAACACAGATACGCAGTATTTT
CASSDHGHNTDTQYF
>TRBV20-1|-|-|TRBJ1-2
TGCAGTGCTAACTCTGGGACACTAGGGAATGGCTACACCTTC
CSANSGTLGNGYTF
>TRBV6-1|-|many|TRBJ2-7
TGTGCCAGCACCAAGGCAGGGTTTACCTACGAGCAGTACTTC
CASTKAGFTYEQYF
>TRBV11-2|-|few|TRBJ2-1
TGTGCCAGCAGCTCCCTGAGGAAGTGGGATGAGCAGTTCTTC
CASSSLRKWDEQFF
>TRBV2|TRBD1|few|TRBJ1-4
TGTGCCAGCAGTGCACGCCTAGGACAGGGCGGTGAAAAACTGTTTTTT
CASSARLGQGGEKLFF
>TRBV6-9|-|few|TRBJ1-4
TGTGCCAGCAGTTATTCGGAGGGGCCCACAACTAATGAAAAACTGTTTTTT
CASSYSEGPTTNEKLFF